This passage covers 11 T cell receptor beta chains from one sample sequenced in a study of vaccination effects on CD4 cells after COVID-19. Antigen specificity for these receptors is unknown. Pools of viral peptides were used by the ViraFEST assay to expand antigen-specific CD4+ T cells ahead of sequencing. Subsequent to 10 days of culture, CD4+ T cells were isolated. All vaccine recipients tested negative for nucleocapsid antibodies and had never contracted SARS-CoV-2 infection. Assay used: immunoSEQ multiplex PCR; TCRdb lists only in-frame clones, some missing. The sample contains roughly 30,000 clones, around three quarters of which appear only once. The sequenced sample was CD4+ T cells from PBMCs cultured with HCoV-OC43 spike peptides, obtained before COVID-19 vaccination. The subset was: HCoV-OC43 spike overlapping peptide pool stimulation. The receptors derive from a human donor who received a COVID-19 vaccine.

CDR3 loop: CASSLGWLARTDTQYF. The CDR3 DNA sequence: TGTGCCAGCAGCTTAGGGTGGCTAGCGAGGACAGATACGCAGTATTTT. This chain joins TRBV7-2 and TRBJ2-3; D is perhaps TRBD2 (6 bases). Germline CDR1 and CDR2: SGHTA and FQGNSA. V gave up 1 base and J gave up 3 bases, with 14 bases separating them. CDR3 length: 16 amino acids.

The V gene is TRBV5-4, the J gene TRBJ2-1; 12 bases match TRBD2. This CDR3 spans 19 amino acids. The junction had 14 bases not matched to a gene; V was cut back by 1 base and J by 6 bases. The V gene's germline CDR1 is SGHNT and CDR2 YYREEE (reference sequence). CDR3 coding DNA: TGTGCCAGCAGCTTGCTTGTTCCGTCTAGCGGGAGGGTATCCAATGAGCAGTTCTTC. This encodes CASSLLVPSSGRVSNEQFF.

J is TRBJ1-4 and V is TRBV19; a possible D gene is TRBD1 (5 bases). This CDR3 region has 13 residues. Between the trimmed V and J ends, which lost 5 bases and 6 bases, there was a span of 10 bases. Germline CDR1 is LNHDA and CDR2 is SQIVND (reference sequence). CDR3 region: CASSRAGHEKLFF. The CDR3, as DNA: TGTGCCAGTAGTCGGGCAGGGCATGAAAAACTGTTTTTT.

The sample holds a few counts of this clone. The chain has TRBV15 and TRBJ1-6, with D unresolved. Germline V CDR1 and CDR2: LNHNV, YYDKDF (reference sequence). This CDR3 is built from 11 residues. V was trimmed by 9 bases and J by 10 bases, leaving 10 bases between them. CDR3 DNA: TGTGCCACGGTGTCACGATCACCCCTCCACTTT. Translating it yields CATVSRSPLHF. The whole variable domain, remainder taken from reference TRBV15 and TRBJ1-6, is DAMVIQNPRYQVTQFGKPVTLSCSQTLNHNVMYWYQQKSSQAPKLLFHYYDKDFNNEADTPDNFQSRRPNTSFCFLDIRSPGLGDTAMYLCATVSRSPLHFGNGTRLTVT.

This sequence joins TRBV9 and TRBJ2-3; D might be TRBD1 or TRBD2, each matching 5 bases. The ends were cut back, 3 bases at V and 1 base at J, with 15 bases in the middle. CDR1 SGDLS and CDR2 YYNGEE come from the germline V gene. CDR3 length: 16 amino acids. The CDR3 DNA sequence: TGTGCCAGCAGCGAGGTAAAGGGGAGCCGCACAGATACGCAGTATTTT. This gives the protein CASSEVKGSRTDTQYF. The full variable domain, in which reference TRBV9 and TRBJ2-3 provide the parts outside the CDR3, is DSGVTQTPKHLITATGQRVTLRCSPRSGDLSVYWYQQSLDQGLQFLIQYYNGEERAKGNILERFSAQQFPDLHSELNLSSLELGDSALYFCASSEVKGSRTDTQYFGPGTRLTVL.

This rearrangement joins TRBV7-2 to TRBJ2-3; 8 bases map to TRBD2. The CDR3 totals 16 residues. CDR1 SGHTA and CDR2 FQGNSA come from the germline V gene. With 5 bases clipped from V and 1 base from J, the junction kept 8 bases outside the gene matches. The CDR3 sequence is CASSHGGLERTDTQYF. In DNA, the CDR3 is TGTGCCAGCAGCCACGGGGGACTAGAGCGCACAGATACGCAGTATTTT.

The chain joins TRBV10-3 to TRBJ2-7, with 10 bases identical to TRBD2. This CDR3 comprises 17 residues. The J segment lost 2 bases and the V segment lost 6 bases, leaving 13 bases of the junction unmatched. In germline, CDR1 is ENHRY, CDR2 SYGVKD. For the CDR3, the DNA is TGTGCCATCAGCCCAGGGTCGGGGACTAGCGCCACCTACGAGCAGTACTTC. Its protein is CAISPGSGTSATYEQYF.

CDR3 in DNA: TGTGCCAGCAGCTTAGCCGCAACGGGGGAGGGTTCACCCCTCCACTTT. The encoded protein is CASSLAATGEGSPLHF. This sequence joins TRBV7-6 and TRBJ1-6; D perhaps matches TRBD1 (5 bases). CDR1 and CDR2 from the germline V gene are SGHVS and FNYEAQ. The CDR3 spans 16 residues. V lost 0 bases, J lost 9 bases, and 15 bases lay in between.

This clone has more than one count but fewer than ten. The chain is built from TRBV2 and TRBJ1-6, with 10 positions matching TRBD1. V dropped 4 bases and J dropped 10; count of bases not matched to a gene: 7. Germline CDR1 and CDR2: SNHLY and FYNNEI. The CDR3 covers 15 residues. The CDR3 spells CASSVKGQGNSPLHF. Written as DNA, the CDR3 is TGTGCCAGCAGTGTTAAGGGACAGGGGAACTCACCCCTCCACTTT. Using reference TRBV2 and TRBJ1-6 for the parts outside the CDR3, the full variable domain is EPEVTQTPSHQVTQMGQEVILRCVPISNHLYFYWYRQILGQKVEFLVSFYNNEISEKSEIFDDQFSVERPDGSNFTLKIRSTKLEDSAMYFCASSVKGQGNSPLHFGNGTRLTVT.

The chain employs TRBV9 and TRBJ1-2, with 7 bases lining up with TRBD1. V trimming: 2 bases; J trimming: 4 bases; junction bases outside the gene matches: 11. The CDR3 loop spans 16 amino acids. Germline V lookup: CDR1 SGDLS, CDR2 YYNGEE. In DNA, the CDR3 is TGTGCCAGCAGCGTCAGCCAAGGGGGCCAGGCCTATGGCTACACCTTC. It codes for CASSVSQGGQAYGYTF. The entire variable domain, with the rest obtained from reference TRBV9 and TRBJ1-2, is as follows: DSGVTQTPKHLITATGQRVTLRCSPRSGDLSVYWYQQSLDQGLQFLIQYYNGEERAKGNILERFSAQQFPDLHSELNLSSLELGDSALYFCASSVSQGGQAYGYTFGSGTRLTVV.

The V call is TRBV6-5, the J call TRBJ2-7; 8 positions match TRBD1. This CDR3 spans 15 amino acids. The ends lost 6 bases at V and 6 bases at J; junction bases unmatched: 13. Germline values: CDR1 MNHEY, CDR2 SVGAGI. The CDR3 DNA follows: TGTGCCAGCAGATTGATGACAGGGGCCCCAGGCGAGCAGTACTTC. It specifies CASRLMTGAPGEQYF.